A selection of T cell receptor beta chains follows, all from one sample in a study of shared clonotypes between healthy human individuals. Profiling relied on immunoSEQ multiplex PCR, and the TCRdb table lists in-frame clones only, not all of them. The table lists roughly 2.4 million clones, approximately 96% of them singletons. The sequencing input was naive CD4+ T cells sorted from blood. These receptors were taken from a man between 18 and 29 years old in good health. Both conserved end residues are part of each CDR3. The order of the fields is clone size, D gene, V gene, J gene, CDR3 length, CDR3 protein, CDR3 DNA. The D gene is left open where the match is weak. Expanded clones get a size class; other rows say once, few or many, or leave the size out.

>once|TRBD2|TRBV5-5|TRBJ2-7|16
CASSKLTSGSSYEQYF
TGTGCCAGCAGCAAGCTGACTAGCGGGAGTTCCTACGAGCAGTACTTC
>-|TRBD1|TRBV6-1|TRBJ1-6|16
CASSVYRGSVNSPLHF
TGTGCCAGCAGTGTTTACAGGGGTTCGGTTAATTCACCCCTCCACTTT
>-|TRBD2|TRBV6-6|TRBJ2-3|14
CASTLGGLADTQYF
TGTGCCAGCACCTTGGGAGGGTTGGCAGATACGCAGTATTTT
>-|-|TRBV7-2|TRBJ2-7|13
CASSLQRSHEQYF
TGTGCCAGCAGCTTACAGAGAAGCCACGAGCAGTACTTC
>-|-|TRBV7-3|TRBJ1-1|13
CASSPSPGAEAFF
TGTGCCAGCAGCCCCAGCCCTGGCGCTGAAGCTTTCTTT
>-|-|TRBV4-1|TRBJ2-6|18
CASTPREGPISGANVLTF
TGCGCCAGCACCCCCCGAGAGGGACCAATCTCTGGGGCCAACGTCCTGACTTTC
>-|-|TRBV2|TRBJ1-4|15
CASRAPVATNEKLFF
TGTGCCAGCAGGGCCCCTGTTGCAACTAATGAAAAACTGTTTTTT
>-|-|TRBV28|TRBJ1-3|15
CASSPGGAGGNTIYF
TGTGCCAGCAGCCCCGGGGGGGCTGGTGGAAACACCATATATTTT
>-|TRBD1|TRBV18|TRBJ2-2|17
CASSPPNTGAGTGELFF
TGTGCCAGCTCACCACCGAATACAGGGGCCGGCACCGGGGAGCTGTTTTTT
>-|TRBD2|TRBV11-2|TRBJ2-1|17
CASSLAQLAGGNHEQFF
TGTGCCAGCAGTTTAGCCCAACTAGCGGGAGGGAATCATGAGCAGTTCTTC
>-|TRBD2|TRBV5-6|TRBJ2-5|15
CASSSTSGRQETQYF
TGTGCCAGCAGCTCCACTAGCGGGAGGCAAGAGACCCAGTACTTC
>-|TRBD1|TRBV19|TRBJ1-2|14
CASSEGQASFGYTF
TGTGCCAGTAGCGAGGGACAGGCTTCTTTTGGCTACACCTTC
>-|TRBD1|TRBV5-1|TRBJ2-7|14
CASSFGQGKDEQYF
TGCGCCAGCAGCTTCGGACAGGGGAAGGACGAGCAGTACTTC
>once|TRBD2|TRBV2|TRBJ2-3|14
CASRREGLADTQYF
TGTGCCAGCAGGAGGGAGGGCCTCGCAGATACGCAGTATTTT
>-|-|TRBV5-4|TRBJ2-1|15
CASSLGGLSYNEQFF
TGTGCCAGCAGCTTGGGGGGCCTCTCCTACAATGAGCAGTTCTTC
>-|TRBD1|TRBV10-3|TRBJ1-2|15
CAISESFQGGYGYTF
TGTGCCATCAGTGAGTCGTTTCAGGGGGGCTATGGCTACACCTTC
>-|TRBD1|TRBV5-4|TRBJ2-7|13
CATSRGQGYEQYF
TGTGCCACCTCAAGAGGACAGGGCTACGAGCAGTACTTC
>-|TRBD1|TRBV5-4|TRBJ1-2|13
CANRDRGTNGYTF
TGTGCCAACCGGGACAGGGGGACGAATGGCTACACCTTC
>-|-|TRBV11-2|TRBJ2-2|14
CASSTDMGAGELFF
TGTGCCAGCAGCACGGATATGGGGGCCGGGGAGCTGTTTTTT
>-|TRBD1|TRBV7-2|TRBJ2-7|15
CASSLRLGTGYEQYF
TGTGCCAGCAGCTTAAGGCTTGGGACAGGGTACGAGCAGTACTTC
>-|-|TRBV19|TRBJ2-7|14
CASSMTGTSYEQYF
TGTGCCAGTAGCATGACCGGGACAAGCTACGAGCAGTACTTC
>-|TRBD1|TRBV9|TRBJ1-3|16
CASSVVGTGGRNTIYF
TGTGCCAGCAGCGTAGTAGGGACAGGGGGCAGAAACACCATATATTTT
>-|-|TRBV2|TRBJ2-1|16
CASSEEGAGRLNEQFF
TGTGCCAGCAGTGAAGAGGGAGCAGGGAGGCTTAATGAGCAGTTCTTC
>-|-|TRBV5-1|TRBJ2-2|15
CASSPGTLIIGELFF
TGCGCCAGCAGCCCCGGGACGCTCATCATCGGGGAGCTGTTTTTT
>-|TRBD2|TRBV2|TRBJ2-5|15
CASSALAGVQETQYF
TGTGCCAGCAGTGCCCTAGCGGGGGTCCAAGAGACCCAGTACTTC
>-|-|TRBV29-1|TRBJ1-2|12
CSVKGAVYGYTF
TGCAGCGTGAAAGGGGCTGTTTATGGCTACACCTTC
>-|TRBD2|TRBV5-1|TRBJ2-7|17
CASSLAVIAGGTYEQYF
TGCGCCAGCAGCTTGGCCGTTATAGCGGGAGGAACCTACGAGCAGTACTTC
>-|-|TRBV7-2|TRBJ2-2|15
CASSRETGIPGELFF
TGTGCCAGCAGCCGGGAGACCGGAATTCCCGGGGAGCTGTTTTTT
>-|TRBD1|TRBV29-1|TRBJ1-4|11
CSGGIDEKLFF
TGTTCAGGGGGCATAGATGAAAAACTGTTTTTT
>-|-|TRBV12-1|TRBJ1-5|17
CASSFPGQGFGNQPQHF
TGTGCCAGCAGCTTTCCGGGACAGGGGTTCGGCAATCAGCCCCAGCATTTT
>-|TRBD2|TRBV9|TRBJ2-3|15
CASSASSGYTDTQYF
TGTGCCAGCAGCGCATCTAGCGGATACACAGATACGCAGTATTTT
>-|-|TRBV7-2|TRBJ1-5|14
CASSLVQGGQPQHF
TGTGCCAGCAGCTTAGTGCAGGGAGGTCAGCCCCAGCATTTT
>-|-|TRBV28|TRBJ1-3|12
CASHGSGNTIYF
TGTGCCAGCCACGGGTCCGGAAACACCATATATTTT
>once|TRBD1|TRBV19|TRBJ1-4|13
CASSPTGVEKLFF
TGTGCCAGTAGTCCGACAGGGGTTGAAAAACTGTTTTTT
>-|-|TRBV4-3|TRBJ1-4|17
CASSQDGPDTSNEKLFF
TGCGCCAGCAGCCAAGATGGCCCAGACACCTCTAATGAAAAACTGTTTTTT
>-|TRBD1|TRBV6-5|TRBJ2-7|15
CASRRGDRGPYEQYF
TGTGCCAGCAGACGGGGGGACAGGGGCCCCTACGAGCAGTACTTC
>few|-|TRBV27|TRBJ1-5|13
CASSRAEGQPQHF
TGTGCCAGCAGCCGGGCCGAGGGTCAGCCCCAGCATTTT
>once|-|TRBV28|TRBJ2-3|14
CASSPHEGPVTQYF
TGTGCCAGCAGTCCCCATGAGGGCCCAGTTACGCAGTATTTT
>-|TRBD2|TRBV4-2|TRBJ2-4|16
CASSQASGGAENIQYF
TGTGCCAGCAGCCAAGCTAGCGGGGGGGCCGAAAACATTCAGTACTTC
>-|-|TRBV1|TRBJ2-1|18
CTSSQDLGTSGTYNEQFF
TGCACCAGCAGCCAAGATTTAGGGACTAGCGGGACCTACAATGAGCAGTTCTTC
>-|-|TRBV4-1|TRBJ2-5|17
CASSQDPAGVGRETQYF
TGCGCCAGCAGCCAAGATCCCGCCGGGGTCGGACGAGAGACCCAGTACTTC
>-|TRBD2|TRBV7-3|TRBJ2-3|15
CASSQAGGLIYTQYF
TGTGCCAGCAGTCAAGCGGGGGGGCTTATATATACGCAGTATTTT
>-|-|TRBV9|TRBJ1-1|15
CASSVDWGVNTEAFF
TGTGCCAGCAGCGTAGATTGGGGGGTGAACACTGAAGCTTTCTTT
>-|-|TRBV19|TRBJ1-2|17
CASSLGQKRASNYGYTF
TGTGCCAGTAGTTTAGGACAGAAGAGAGCCTCTAACTATGGCTACACCTTC
>-|-|TRBV13|TRBJ2-7|14
CASSLSRGLYEQYF
TGTGCCAGCAGCTTAAGCAGGGGACTCTACGAGCAGTACTTC
>-|TRBD2|TRBV7-2|TRBJ2-1|14
CASSEGTSWREQFF
TGTGCCAGCAGCGAAGGGACTAGCTGGCGTGAGCAGTTCTTC
>-|-|TRBV4-3|TRBJ2-1|14
CASSQERWGAEQFF
TGCGCCAGCAGCCAAGAGCGGTGGGGGGCAGAGCAGTTCTTC
>-|-|TRBV6-6|TRBJ1-1|14
CASSWTERNTEAFF
TGTGCCAGCAGTTGGACAGAACGGAACACTGAAGCTTTCTTT
>-|-|TRBV9|TRBJ2-3|17
CASSVVGDPVGTDTQYF
TGTGCCAGCAGCGTAGTGGGCGACCCGGTCGGCACAGATACGCAGTATTTT
>-|-|TRBV6-1|TRBJ1-4|15
CASSPPGLRIEKLFF
TGTGCCAGCAGTCCCCCGGGACTTAGAATTGAAAAACTGTTTTTT
>-|TRBD1|TRBV7-8|TRBJ2-2|15
CASRQQGVNTGELFF
TGTGCCAGCAGGCAACAGGGGGTGAACACCGGGGAGCTGTTTTTT
>-|-|TRBV10-3|TRBJ1-3|13
CAIGIFSGNTIYF
TGTGCCATCGGGATATTCTCTGGAAACACCATATATTTT
>-|-|TRBV5-1|TRBJ1-1|14
CASSLGAANTEAFF
TGCGCCAGCAGCTTGGGGGCGGCGAACACTGAAGCTTTCTTT